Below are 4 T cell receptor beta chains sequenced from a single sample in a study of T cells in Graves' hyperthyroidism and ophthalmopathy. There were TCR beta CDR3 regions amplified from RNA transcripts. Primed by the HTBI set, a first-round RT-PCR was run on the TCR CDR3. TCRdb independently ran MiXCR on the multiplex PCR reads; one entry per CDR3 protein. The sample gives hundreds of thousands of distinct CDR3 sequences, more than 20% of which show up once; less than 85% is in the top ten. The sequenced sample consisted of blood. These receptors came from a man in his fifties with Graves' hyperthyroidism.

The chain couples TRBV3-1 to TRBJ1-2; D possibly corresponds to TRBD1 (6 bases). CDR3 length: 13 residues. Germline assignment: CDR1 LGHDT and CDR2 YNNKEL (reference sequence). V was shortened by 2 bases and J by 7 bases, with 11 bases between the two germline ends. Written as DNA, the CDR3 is TGTGCCAGCAGCCAACCGACAGGCGCTGGCTACACCTTC. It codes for CASSQPTGAGYTF.

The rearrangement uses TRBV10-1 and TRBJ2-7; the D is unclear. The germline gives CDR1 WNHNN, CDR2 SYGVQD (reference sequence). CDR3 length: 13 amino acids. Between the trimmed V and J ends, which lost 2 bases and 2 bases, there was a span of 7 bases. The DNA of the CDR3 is TGCGCCAGCAGTGAGCGAAGTCCCTACGAGCAGTACTTC. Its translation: CASSERSPYEQYF.

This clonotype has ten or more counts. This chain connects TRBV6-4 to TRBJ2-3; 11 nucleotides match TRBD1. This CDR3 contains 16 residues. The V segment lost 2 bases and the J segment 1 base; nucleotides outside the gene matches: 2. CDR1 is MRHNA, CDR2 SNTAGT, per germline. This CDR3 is CASSDRTGGGTDTQYF. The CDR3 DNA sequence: TGTGCCAGCAGTGACAGGACAGGGGGCGGCACAGATACGCAGTATTTT.

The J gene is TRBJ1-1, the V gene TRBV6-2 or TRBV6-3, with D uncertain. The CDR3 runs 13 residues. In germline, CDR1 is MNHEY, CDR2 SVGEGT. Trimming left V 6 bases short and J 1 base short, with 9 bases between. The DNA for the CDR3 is TGTGCCAGCAGGGCCGCGAGGAACACTGAAGCTTTCTTT. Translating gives CASRAARNTEAFF.